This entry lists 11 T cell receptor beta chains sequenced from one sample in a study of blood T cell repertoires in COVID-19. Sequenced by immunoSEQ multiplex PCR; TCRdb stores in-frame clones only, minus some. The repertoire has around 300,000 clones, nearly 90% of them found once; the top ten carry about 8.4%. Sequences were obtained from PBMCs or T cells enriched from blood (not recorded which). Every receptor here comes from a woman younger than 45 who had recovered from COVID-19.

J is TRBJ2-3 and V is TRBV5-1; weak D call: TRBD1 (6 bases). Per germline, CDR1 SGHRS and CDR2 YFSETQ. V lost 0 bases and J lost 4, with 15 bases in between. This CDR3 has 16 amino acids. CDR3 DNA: TGCGCCAGCAGCTTGGCCTTAGGCAGGGGTGCAGATACGCAGTATTTT. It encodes CASSLALGRGADTQYF.

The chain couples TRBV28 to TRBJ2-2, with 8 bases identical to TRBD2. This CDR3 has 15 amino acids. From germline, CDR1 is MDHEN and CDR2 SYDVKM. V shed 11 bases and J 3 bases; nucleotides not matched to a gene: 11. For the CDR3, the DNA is TGTGCCGGAAGACGGGGGGGCCCATACACCGGGGAGCTGTTTTTT. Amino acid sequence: CAGRRGGPYTGELFF.

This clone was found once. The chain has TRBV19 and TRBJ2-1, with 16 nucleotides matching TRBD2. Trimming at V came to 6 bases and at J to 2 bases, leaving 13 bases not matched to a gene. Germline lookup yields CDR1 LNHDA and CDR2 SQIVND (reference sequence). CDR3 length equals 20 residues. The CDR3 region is CASRRPFGTSGRAPYNEQFF. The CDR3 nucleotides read TGTGCCAGTAGACGACCCTTCGGGACTAGCGGGAGGGCCCCCTACAATGAGCAGTTCTTC.

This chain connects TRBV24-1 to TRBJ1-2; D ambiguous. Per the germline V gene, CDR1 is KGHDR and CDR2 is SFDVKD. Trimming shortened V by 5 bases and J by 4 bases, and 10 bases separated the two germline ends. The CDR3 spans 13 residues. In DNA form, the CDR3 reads TGTGCCACCAGTGGAGGGAATACCTATGGCTACACCTTC. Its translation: CATSGGNTYGYTF.

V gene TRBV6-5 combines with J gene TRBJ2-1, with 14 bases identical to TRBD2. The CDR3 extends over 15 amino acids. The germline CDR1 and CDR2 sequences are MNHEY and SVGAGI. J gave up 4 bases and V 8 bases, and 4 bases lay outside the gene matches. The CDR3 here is CASGLAGGNYNEQFF. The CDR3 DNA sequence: TGTGCCAGCGGACTAGCGGGAGGCAATTACAATGAGCAGTTCTTC.

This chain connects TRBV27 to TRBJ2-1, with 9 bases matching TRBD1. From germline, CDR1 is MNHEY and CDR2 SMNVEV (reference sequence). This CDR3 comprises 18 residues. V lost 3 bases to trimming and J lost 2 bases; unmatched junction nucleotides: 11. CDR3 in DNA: TGTGCCAGCAGTTTCCGGGACAGGGTCCCCCTTACCTACAATGAGCAGTTCTTC. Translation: CASSFRDRVPLTYNEQFF.

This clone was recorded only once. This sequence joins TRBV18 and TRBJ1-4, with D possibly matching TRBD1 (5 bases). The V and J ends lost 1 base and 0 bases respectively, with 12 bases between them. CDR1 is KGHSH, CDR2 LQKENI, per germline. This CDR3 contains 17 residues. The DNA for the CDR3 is TGTGCCAGCTCACCACAGACAGCAGATGCAACTAATGAAAAACTGTTTTTT. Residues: CASSPQTADATNEKLFF.

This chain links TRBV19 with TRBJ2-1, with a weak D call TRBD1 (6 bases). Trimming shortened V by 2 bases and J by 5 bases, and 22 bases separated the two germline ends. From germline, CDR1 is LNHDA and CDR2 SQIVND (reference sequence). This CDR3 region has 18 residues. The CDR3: CASSIIGLQGSGHNEQFF. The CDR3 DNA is TGTGCCAGTAGTATAATAGGCCTACAGGGCTCGGGCCACAATGAGCAGTTCTTC. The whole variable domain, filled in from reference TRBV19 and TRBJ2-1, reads DGGITQSPKYLFRKEGQNVTLSCEQNLNHDAMYWYRQDPGQGLRLIYYSQIVNDFQKGDIAEGYSVSREKKESFPLTVTSAQKNPTAFYLCASSIIGLQGSGHNEQFFGPGTRLTVL.

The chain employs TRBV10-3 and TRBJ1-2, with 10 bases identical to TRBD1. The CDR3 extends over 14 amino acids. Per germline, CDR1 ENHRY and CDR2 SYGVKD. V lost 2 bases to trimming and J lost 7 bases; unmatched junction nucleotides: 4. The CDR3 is CAISEGTGARGYTF. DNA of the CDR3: TGTGCCATCAGTGAGGGGACAGGGGCACGTGGCTACACCTTC.

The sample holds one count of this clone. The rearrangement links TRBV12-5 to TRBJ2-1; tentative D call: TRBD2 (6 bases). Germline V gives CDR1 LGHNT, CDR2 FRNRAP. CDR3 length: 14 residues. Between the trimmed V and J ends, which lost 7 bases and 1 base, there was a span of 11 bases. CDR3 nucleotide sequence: TGTGCTAGTGCCCCCGGGGGTTCCTACAATGAGCAGTTCTTC. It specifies CASAPGGSYNEQFF.

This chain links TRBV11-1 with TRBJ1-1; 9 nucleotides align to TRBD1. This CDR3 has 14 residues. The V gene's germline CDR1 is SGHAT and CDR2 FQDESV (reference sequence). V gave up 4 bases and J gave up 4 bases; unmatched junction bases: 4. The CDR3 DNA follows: TGTGCCAGCAGCTCTGACAGGGGGACCACTGAAGCTTTCTTT. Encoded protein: CASSSDRGTTEAFF.